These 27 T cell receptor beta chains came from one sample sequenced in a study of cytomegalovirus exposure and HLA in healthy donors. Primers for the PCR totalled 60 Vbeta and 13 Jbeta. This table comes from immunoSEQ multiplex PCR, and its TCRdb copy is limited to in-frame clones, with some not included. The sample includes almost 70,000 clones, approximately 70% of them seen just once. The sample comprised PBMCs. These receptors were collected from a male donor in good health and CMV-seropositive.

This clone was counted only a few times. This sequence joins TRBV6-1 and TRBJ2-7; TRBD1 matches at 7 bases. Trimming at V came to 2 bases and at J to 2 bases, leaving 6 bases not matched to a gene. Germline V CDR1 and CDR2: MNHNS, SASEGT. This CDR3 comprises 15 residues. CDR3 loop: CASSEWAGGPYEQYF. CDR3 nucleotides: TGTGCCAGCAGTGAATGGGCAGGGGGTCCCTACGAGCAGTACTTC.

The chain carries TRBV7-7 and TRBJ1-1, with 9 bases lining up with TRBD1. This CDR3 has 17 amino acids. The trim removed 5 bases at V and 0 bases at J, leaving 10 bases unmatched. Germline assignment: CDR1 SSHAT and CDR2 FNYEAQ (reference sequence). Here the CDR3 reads CASSPQPTGGMNTEAFF. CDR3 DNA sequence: TGTGCCAGCAGCCCACAACCGACAGGGGGGATGAACACTGAAGCTTTCTTT.

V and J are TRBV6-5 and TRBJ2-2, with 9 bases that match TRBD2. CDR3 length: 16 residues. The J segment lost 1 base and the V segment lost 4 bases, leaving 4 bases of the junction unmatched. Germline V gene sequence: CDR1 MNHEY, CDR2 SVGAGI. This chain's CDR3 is CASSSMTSGNTGELFF. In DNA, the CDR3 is TGTGCCAGCAGTTCCATGACTAGCGGGAACACCGGGGAGCTGTTTTTT.

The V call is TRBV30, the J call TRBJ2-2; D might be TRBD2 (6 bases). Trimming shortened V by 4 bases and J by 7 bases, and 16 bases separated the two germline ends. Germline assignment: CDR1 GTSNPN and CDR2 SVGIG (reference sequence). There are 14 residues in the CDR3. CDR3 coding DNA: TGTGCCTGGAACAACGGGCGGGGAATCGGGGAGCTGTTTTTT. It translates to CAWNNGRGIGELFF.

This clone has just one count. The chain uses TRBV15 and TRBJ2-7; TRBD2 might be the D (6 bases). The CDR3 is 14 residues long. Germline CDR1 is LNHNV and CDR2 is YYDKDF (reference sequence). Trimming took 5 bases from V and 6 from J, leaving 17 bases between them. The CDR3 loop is CATSYRTGTGEQYF. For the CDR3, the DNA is TGTGCCACCAGCTACCGGACGGGGACTGGCGAGCAGTACTTC.

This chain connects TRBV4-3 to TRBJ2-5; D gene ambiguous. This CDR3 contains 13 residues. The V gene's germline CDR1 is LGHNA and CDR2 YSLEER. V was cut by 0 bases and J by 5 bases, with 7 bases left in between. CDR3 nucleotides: TGCGCCAGCAGCCAAGAGACTCTCGAGACCCAGTACTTC. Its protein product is CASSQETLETQYF.

As DNA, the CDR3 is TGTGCCAGCAGTGTACGGGTGGGGGAGGGCGGATACGAGCAGTACTTC. Its protein is CASSVRVGEGGYEQYF. The chain carries TRBV6-1 and TRBJ2-7; 7 nucleotides line up with TRBD2. CDR1 is MNHNS and CDR2 is SASEGT in the germline V gene. This CDR3 spans 16 amino acids. Unmatched junction bases numbered 13, after V lost 4 bases and J lost 4 bases.

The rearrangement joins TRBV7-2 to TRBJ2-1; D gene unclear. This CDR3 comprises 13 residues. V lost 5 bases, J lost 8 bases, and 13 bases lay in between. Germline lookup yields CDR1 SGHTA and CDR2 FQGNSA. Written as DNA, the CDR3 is TGTGCCAGCAGCCCCCGACTGGCCGATGAGCAGTTCTTC. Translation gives CASSPRLADEQFF.

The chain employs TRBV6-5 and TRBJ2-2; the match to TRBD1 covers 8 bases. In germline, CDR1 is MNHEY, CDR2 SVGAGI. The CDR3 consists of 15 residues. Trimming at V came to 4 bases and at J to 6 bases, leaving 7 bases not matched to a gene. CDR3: CASSSRTGPAGELFF. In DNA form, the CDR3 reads TGTGCCAGCAGTTCTCGGACAGGGCCGGCCGGGGAGCTGTTTTTT.

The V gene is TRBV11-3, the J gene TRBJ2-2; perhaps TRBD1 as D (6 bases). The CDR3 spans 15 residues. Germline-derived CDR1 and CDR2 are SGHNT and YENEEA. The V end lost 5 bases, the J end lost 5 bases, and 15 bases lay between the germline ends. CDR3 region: CASSTSGQGTGELFF. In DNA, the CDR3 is TGTGCCAGCAGCACCTCAGGGCAGGGGACCGGGGAGCTGTTTTTT.

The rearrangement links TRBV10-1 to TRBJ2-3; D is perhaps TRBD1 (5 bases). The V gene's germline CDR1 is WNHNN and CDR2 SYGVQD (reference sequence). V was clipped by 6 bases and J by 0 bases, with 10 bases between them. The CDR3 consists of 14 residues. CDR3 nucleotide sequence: TGCGCCAGCAGAGACAGAGATAGCACAGATACGCAGTATTTT. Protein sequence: CASRDRDSTDTQYF.

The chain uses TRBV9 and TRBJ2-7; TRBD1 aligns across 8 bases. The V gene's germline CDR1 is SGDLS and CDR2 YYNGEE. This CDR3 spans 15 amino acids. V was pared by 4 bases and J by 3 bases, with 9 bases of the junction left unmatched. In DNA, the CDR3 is TGTGCCAGCAGCCCTAATACAGGGGGTAACTACGAGCAGTACTTC. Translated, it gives CASSPNTGGNYEQYF.

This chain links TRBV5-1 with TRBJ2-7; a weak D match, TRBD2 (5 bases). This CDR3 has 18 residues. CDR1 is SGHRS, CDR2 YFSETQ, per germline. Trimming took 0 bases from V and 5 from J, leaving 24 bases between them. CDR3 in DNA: TGCGCCAGCAGCTTGGCCACACCGGAGGCTTACGGATATGACGAGCAGTACTTC. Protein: CASSLATPEAYGYDEQYF. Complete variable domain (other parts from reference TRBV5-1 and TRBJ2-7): KAGVTQTPRYLIKTRGQQVTLSCSPISGHRSVSWYQQTPGQGLQFLFEYFSETQRNKGNFPGRFSGRQFSNSRSEMNVSTLELGDSALYLCASSLATPEAYGYDEQYFGPGTRLTVT.

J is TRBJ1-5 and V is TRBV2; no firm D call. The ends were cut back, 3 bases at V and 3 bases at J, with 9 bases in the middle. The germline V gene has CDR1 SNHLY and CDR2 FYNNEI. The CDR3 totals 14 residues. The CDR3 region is CASSEPGYNQPQHF. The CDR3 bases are TGTGCCAGCAGTGAGCCGGGATACAATCAGCCCCAGCATTTT.

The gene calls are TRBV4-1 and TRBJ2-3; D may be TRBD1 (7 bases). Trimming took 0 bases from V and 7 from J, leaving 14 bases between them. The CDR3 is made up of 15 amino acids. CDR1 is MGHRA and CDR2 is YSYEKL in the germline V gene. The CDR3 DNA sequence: TGCGCCAGCAGCCAAGACTTTCCAGGGGGGAATACGCAGTATTTT. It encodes CASSQDFPGGNTQYF.

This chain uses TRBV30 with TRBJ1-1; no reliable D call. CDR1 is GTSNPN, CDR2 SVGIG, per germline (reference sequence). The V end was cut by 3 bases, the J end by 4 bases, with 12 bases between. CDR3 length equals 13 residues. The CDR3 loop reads CAWSLYGITEAFF. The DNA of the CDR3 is TGTGCCTGGAGCCTGTACGGGATCACTGAAGCTTTCTTT. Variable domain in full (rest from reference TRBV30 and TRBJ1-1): SQTIHQWPATLVQPVGSPLSLECTVEGTSNPNLYWYRQAAGRGLQLLFYSVGIGQISSEVPQNLSASRPQDRQFILSSKKLLLSDSGFYLCAWSLYGITEAFFGQGTRLTVV.

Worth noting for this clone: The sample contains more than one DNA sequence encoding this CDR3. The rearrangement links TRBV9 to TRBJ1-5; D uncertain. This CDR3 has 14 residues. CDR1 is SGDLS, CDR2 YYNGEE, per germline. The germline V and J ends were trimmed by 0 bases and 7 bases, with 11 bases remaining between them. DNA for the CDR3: TGTGCCAGCAGCGTAGACCCCGGCAGGCAGCCCCAGCATTTT. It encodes CASSVDPGRQPQHF.

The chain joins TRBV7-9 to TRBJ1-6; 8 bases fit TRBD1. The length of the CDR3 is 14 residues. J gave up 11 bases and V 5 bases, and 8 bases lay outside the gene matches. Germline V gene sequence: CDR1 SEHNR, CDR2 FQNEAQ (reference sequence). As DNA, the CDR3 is TGTGCCAGCAGCGACAGGGGCGAATTTCCACCCCTCCACTTT. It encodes CASSDRGEFPPLHF.

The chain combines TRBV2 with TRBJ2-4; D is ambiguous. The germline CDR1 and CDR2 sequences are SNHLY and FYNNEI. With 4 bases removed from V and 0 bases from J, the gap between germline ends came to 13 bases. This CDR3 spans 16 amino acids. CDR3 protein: CASSATDSLAKNIQYF. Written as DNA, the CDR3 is TGTGCCAGCAGTGCAACAGATTCATTAGCCAAAAACATTCAGTACTTC.

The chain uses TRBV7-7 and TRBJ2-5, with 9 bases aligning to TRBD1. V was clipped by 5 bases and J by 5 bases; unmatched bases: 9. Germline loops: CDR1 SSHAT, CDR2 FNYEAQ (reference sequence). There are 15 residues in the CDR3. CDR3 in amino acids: CASSRRQGGLETQYF. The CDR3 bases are TGTGCCAGCAGCCGCCGACAGGGGGGTTTGGAGACCCAGTACTTC.

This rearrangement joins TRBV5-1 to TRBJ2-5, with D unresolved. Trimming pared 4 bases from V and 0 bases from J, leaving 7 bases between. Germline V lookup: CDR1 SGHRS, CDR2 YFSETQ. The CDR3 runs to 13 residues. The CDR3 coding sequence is TGCGCCAGCAGCCTCCGGGACCAAGAGACCCAGTACTTC. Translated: CASSLRDQETQYF.

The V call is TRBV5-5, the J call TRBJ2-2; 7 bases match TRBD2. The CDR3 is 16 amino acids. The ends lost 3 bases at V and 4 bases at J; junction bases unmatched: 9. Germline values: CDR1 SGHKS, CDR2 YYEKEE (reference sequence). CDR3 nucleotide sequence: TGTGCCAGCAGCTCCCAAGCGGGGAGGTTCACCGGGGAGCTGTTTTTT. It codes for CASSSQAGRFTGELFF.

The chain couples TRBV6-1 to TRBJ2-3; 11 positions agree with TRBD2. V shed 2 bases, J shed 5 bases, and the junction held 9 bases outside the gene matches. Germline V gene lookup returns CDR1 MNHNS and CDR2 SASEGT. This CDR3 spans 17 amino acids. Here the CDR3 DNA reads TGTGCCAGCAGTGAATGGGGACTAGCGGTAGTAGTAGATACGCAGTATTTT. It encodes CASSEWGLAVVVDTQYF.

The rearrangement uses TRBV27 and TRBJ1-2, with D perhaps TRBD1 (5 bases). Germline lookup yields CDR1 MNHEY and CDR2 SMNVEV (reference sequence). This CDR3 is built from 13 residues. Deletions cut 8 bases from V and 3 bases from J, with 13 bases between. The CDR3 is CASRRTGDYGYTF. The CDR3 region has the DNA TGTGCCAGCCGCCGGACGGGGGACTATGGCTACACCTTC.

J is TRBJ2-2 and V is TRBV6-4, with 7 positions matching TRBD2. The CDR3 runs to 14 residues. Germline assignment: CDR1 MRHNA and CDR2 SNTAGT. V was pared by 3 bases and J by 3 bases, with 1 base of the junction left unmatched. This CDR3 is CASSEGGDTGELFF. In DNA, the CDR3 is TGTGCCAGCAGTGAGGGGGGGGACACCGGGGAGCTGTTTTTT.

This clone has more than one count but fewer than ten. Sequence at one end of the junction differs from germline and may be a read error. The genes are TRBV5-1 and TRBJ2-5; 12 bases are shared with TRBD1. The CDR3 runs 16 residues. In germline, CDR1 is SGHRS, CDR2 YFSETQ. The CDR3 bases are TGCGCCAGCAGCTGGGGACAGGGGGCGTCGAGAGAGGCCCAGTACTTC. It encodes CASSWGQGASREAQYF.

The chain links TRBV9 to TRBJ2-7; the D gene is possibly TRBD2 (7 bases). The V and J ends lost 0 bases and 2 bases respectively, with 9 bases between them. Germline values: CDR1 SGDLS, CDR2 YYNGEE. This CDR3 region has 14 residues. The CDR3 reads CASSVGGGPYEQYF. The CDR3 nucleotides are TGTGCCAGCAGCGTAGGGGGGGGGCCCTACGAGCAGTACTTC.